Detailed here is one TCR beta chain. No cognate antigen has been identified for it. No much larger clone exists at a distance of one base, and base qualities are not known. The sample carries other DNA sequences with the same CDR3. Sequences SGHRS (CDR1) and YFSETQ (CDR2) are obtained from the germline V gene. Cut back by 4 bases and 1 base, the V and J ends lie 9 bases apart. The CDR3 measures 13 amino acids from cysteine to phenylalanine. The DNA shown is the 39-base CDR3, in frame from base 1. Using the deep immunoSEQ assay, multiplex PCR amplified TCR CDR3 regions from genomic DNA. Genomic DNA extracted from each cell subset was distributed evenly over all wells of several immunoSEQ 96-well plates, and each plate served as one replicate. For sorted subsets, each replicate PCR was loaded with roughly 0.2 ug genomic DNA, equivalent to some 27,000 T cell genomes. Purified libraries were measured with a Qubit 3.0 fluorometer, size-checked on a Bioanalyzer 2100, and measured again with the KAPA Library Quantification kit. A separate single-read 150-cycle Illumina NextSeq 550 flow cell was used to sequence each immunoSEQ 96-well plate. Per the source publication's procedure: Because the immunoSEQ output held only junctional sequences and lacked quality scores, the filtering could not match the filtering applied to full-length reads. To assign V/J genes and CDR3, sequences were annotated against IMGT germline references using PyIR, a Python wrapper for IgBLAST v1.9. Any read was removed if the V/J assignment was weak (E-value above 1e-6), the CDR3 was missing, or the read contained stop codons, out-of-frame junctions, or ambiguous translated residues. V3J clonotypes were defined as sequences sharing an identical inferred V gene, J gene, and CDR3 amino acid sequence. Percentage overlap between repertoires was computed as shared unique clonotypes divided by the size of the smaller repertoire. Repertoire richness was assessed with RTK rarefaction, the Chao1 estimator, and Recon v2.1 estimates of unobserved clonotypes. Generation probabilities were computed with OLGA for all TCRbeta clonotypes obtained by the gDNA method from several donors. The immuneACCESS repertoire file appears here via TCRdb, limited to in-frame rearrangements. These files lack a portion of the clones; in checked studies, under half of the deficit traces to unresolved V genes, and the cause of the others is not known. V, J and clone size reflect that table, while D and trimming were determined from the DNA. This sample is represented by a few million clones; approximately 90% of them were singletons. The top ten clones comprise about 0.13% of the sample.

These data come from a study of shared clonotypes between healthy human individuals (dated by TCRdb to about 2020). For the study in its entirety: The cohort comprised a couple of women and a few men aged 18 to 49 years. To estimate repertoire size and how much clonotypes are shared between individuals, the study performed deep sequencing of blood TCR repertoires from a handful of healthy adults. To increase sequencing depth and limit assay-specific biases, TCR repertoire library preparation and sequencing were carried out by different laboratories using diverse techniques. Leukapheresis yielded between about 0.94 and 9.5 billion PBMCs per donor. Per donor, three plates each were used for CD4 naive and CD4 memory, two for CD8 naive, and one for CD8 memory.

Broader findings and caveats from the paper: Only blood was sampled, and tissue TCR repertoires likely differ from those in blood. Pairwise subsampling led to the expectation that sequencing depth would affect the degree of clonotype sharing among donors. Compared with non-shared clonotypes, the clonotypes found in all four sorted-subset donors had higher generation probabilities. About 5% of naive CD4, 3% to 4% of naive CD8, approximately 2.2% of memory CD4, and 0.4% of memory CD8 clonotypes were shared across several donors. Naive subsets generally had larger estimated clonotype richness than memory subsets. Rarefaction of sorted-subset datasets indicated incomplete sequencing despite the large sequencing depth. The genetic and exposure-history diversity represented was limited by the small number of donors.

Healthy HIV-negative adults with no recently reported acute infections or vaccinations were included as donors. All donors were Caucasian adults living in Nashville, Tennessee, USA. CD4+ T cells were enriched through magnetic negative selection, after which naive cells were positively selected on CD45RA and the remaining negative fraction served as the memory subset. Blood was obtained by leukapheresis, after which PBMCs were separated by Ficoll-Histopaque density gradient centrifugation and cryopreserved in liquid nitrogen vapor phase. Analytical flow cytometry was used to check the purity and quantity of every magnetically sorted T cell population. From each sorted fraction, genomic DNA was isolated and quantified by UV absorbance on a Nanodrop 2000c.

Sequencing used naive CD4+ T cells sorted from blood. The meaning of the sample's cell subset or site label: CD45RA+ positively selected. This receptor was obtained from a man aged 18 to 30 in good health. The chain is assembled from TRBV5-1 and TRBJ2-7, with TRBD1 perhaps the D gene, on 6 matching bases. At the DNA level, the sequence is TGCGCCAGCAGCCCAACAGGGTCCTACGAGCAGTACTTC. This gives the protein CASSPTGSYEQYF.